The 24 T cell receptor beta chains listed next were all sequenced from one sample in a study of cytomegalovirus exposure and HLA in healthy donors. The PCR had 60 Vbeta and 13 Jbeta primers. The repertoire was sequenced with immunoSEQ multiplex PCR; TCRdb's copy has only in-frame clones and lacks some. The sample has about 170,000 clones, around three quarters seen once. Source material: PBMCs. All receptors come from a woman aged 25 to 39 in good health and CMV-seropositive.

The chain employs TRBV7-2 and TRBJ2-5; 8 positions agree with TRBD2. The CDR3 is made up of 14 amino acids. Germline V gene sequence: CDR1 SGHTA, CDR2 FQGNSA. Trimming took 4 bases from V and 7 from J; bases not matched to a gene: 8. CDR3 region: CASSSAGARGTQYF. The CDR3 DNA follows: TGTGCCAGCAGCTCAGCGGGGGCCAGAGGGACCCAGTACTTC. Together with reference TRBV7-2 and TRBJ2-5, the CDR3 gives the full variable domain: GAGVSQSPSNKVTEKGKDVELRCDPISGHTALYWYRQSLGQGLEFLIYFQGNSAPDKSGLPSDRFSAERTGGSVSTLTIQRTQQEDSAVYLCASSSAGARGTQYFGPGTRLLVL.

CDR3 DNA: TGTGCCAGCAGCTTAGGAGGCTATGGCTACACCTTC. Its translation: CASSLGGYGYTF. The chain recombines TRBV7-2 with TRBJ1-2; D is unresolved. The germline V gene encodes CDR1 SGHTA and CDR2 FQGNSA. The V and J ends lost 1 base and 4 bases respectively, with 4 bases between them. This CDR3 comprises 12 residues.

A few counts support this clone. The V call is TRBV6-6, the J call TRBJ2-3; a possible D gene is TRBD2 (6 bases). V dropped 7 bases and J dropped 2 bases, with 10 bases sitting between them. CDR1 MNHNY and CDR2 SVGAGI come from the germline V gene (reference sequence). CDR3 length: 13 amino acids. The CDR3 nucleotides read TGTGCCAGCATTGGCGGGAACACAGATACGCAGTATTTT. Amino acids: CASIGGNTDTQYF.

This clone is a singleton in its sample. V usage is TRBV27 and J usage is TRBJ1-2; 7 bases line up with TRBD1. Trimming removed 5 bases from V and 6 bases from J; junction bases left unmatched: 9. The CDR3 length is 14 residues. Germline CDR1 reads MNHEY; CDR2 reads SMNVEV (reference sequence). DNA of the CDR3: TGTGCCAGCAGTCCCACGACAGGGACCCATGGCTACACCTTC. It is translated as CASSPTTGTHGYTF.

V usage is TRBV18 and J usage is TRBJ2-3, with D possibly TRBD2 on 5 matching bases. The CDR3 covers 15 residues. Trimming pared 0 bases from V and 0 bases from J, leaving 7 bases between. Germline CDR1 and CDR2: KGHSH and LQKENI. CDR3: CASSPPTKSTDTQYF. Here the CDR3 DNA reads TGTGCCAGCTCACCACCGACTAAAAGCACAGATACGCAGTATTTT. Together with reference TRBV18 and TRBJ2-3, the CDR3 gives the full variable domain: NAGVMQNPRHLVRRRGQEARLRCSPMKGHSHVYWYRQLPEEGLKFMVYLQKENIIDESGMPKERFSAEFPKEGPSILRIQQVVRGDSAAYFCASSPPTKSTDTQYFGPGTRLTVL.

CDR3 nucleotides: TGTGCCAGCACCCTCCGGCAGGGAAGTACTAATGAAAAACTGTTTTTT. Translating it yields CASTLRQGSTNEKLFF. The rearrangement links TRBV6-6 to TRBJ1-4; D possibly corresponds to TRBD1 (5 bases). This CDR3 comprises 16 residues. Germline V CDR1 and CDR2: MNHNY, SVGAGI (reference sequence). V gave up 7 bases and J gave up 2 bases, with 17 bases separating them.

This sequence joins TRBV11-2 and TRBJ2-3; the D gene is possibly TRBD2 (7 bases). The CDR3 spans 16 residues. V shed 4 bases and J shed 5 bases, with 19 bases lying between them. Germline V gene data show CDR1 as SGHAT and CDR2 as FQNNGV. This chain's CDR3 is CASSSYRGAAGDTQYF. CDR3 DNA: TGTGCCAGCAGCTCCTATCGGGGGGCGGCGGGAGATACGCAGTATTTT.

The chain links TRBV4-3 to TRBJ1-6, with D perhaps TRBD1 (5 bases). CDR1 is LGHNA, CDR2 YSLEER, per germline. V gave up 6 bases and J gave up 0 bases, with 12 bases separating them. This CDR3 is built from 16 residues. The CDR3 DNA reads as TGCGCCAGCAGGGTAGACAGAAGCTCCTATAATTCACCCCTCCACTTT. Translating gives CASRVDRSSYNSPLHF.

The V and J genes are TRBV19 and TRBJ1-5; 7 bases map to TRBD1. V was pared by 6 bases and J by 0 bases, with 8 bases of the junction left unmatched. The CDR3 length is 16 residues. Germline V gives CDR1 LNHDA, CDR2 SQIVND (reference sequence). The CDR3 region is CASRPLTGISNQPQHF. CDR3 nucleotides: TGTGCCAGTAGACCCCTGACAGGGATTAGCAATCAGCCCCAGCATTTT. The full variable domain, in which reference TRBV19 and TRBJ1-5 provide the parts outside the CDR3, is DGGITQSPKYLFRKEGQNVTLSCEQNLNHDAMYWYRQDPGQGLRLIYYSQIVNDFQKGDIAEGYSVSREKKESFPLTVTSAQKNPTAFYLCASRPLTGISNQPQHFGDGTRLSIL.

Only a few counts were recorded for this clone. The rearrangement uses TRBV7-9 and TRBJ1-5; the D is unclear. CDR3 length equals 13 residues. Germline CDR1 reads SEHNR; CDR2 reads FQNEAQ (reference sequence). V was clipped by 5 bases and J by 4 bases, with 9 bases between them. The CDR3 region has the DNA TGTGCCAGCAGCCCAGCGGGGAATCAGCCCCAGCATTTT. Amino acid sequence: CASSPAGNQPQHF. The variable domain in full, completed from reference TRBV7-9 and TRBJ1-5, reads DTGVSQNPRHKITKRGQNVTFRCDPISEHNRLYWYRQTLGQGPEFLTYFQNEAQLEKSRLLSDRFSAERPKGSFSTLEIQRTEQGDSAMYLCASSPAGNQPQHFGDGTRLSIL.

The chain links TRBV10-3 to TRBJ1-1; D perhaps matches TRBD1 (5 bases). The CDR3 covers 13 residues. Germline V gene lookup returns CDR1 ENHRY and CDR2 SYGVKD. Trimming took off 6 bases at V and 3 bases at J, with 11 bases between the two ends. The CDR3 reads CAIRQAGDTEAFF. CDR3 sequence (DNA): TGTGCCATCAGACAGGCTGGGGACACTGAAGCTTTCTTT.

The V call is TRBV4-1, the J call TRBJ2-1, with 7 bases identical to TRBD2. Germline V CDR1 and CDR2: MGHRA, YSYEKL. With V trimmed by 1 base and J by 6 bases, 3 bases remained unmatched. This CDR3 has 14 amino acids. The CDR3 DNA is TGCGCCAGCAGCCAAGTAAGCGGGACCAATGAGCAGTTCTTC. Translated: CASSQVSGTNEQFF.

This rearrangement joins TRBV9 to TRBJ2-1, with D tentatively TRBD1 (5 bases). The V gene lost 0 bases and the J gene lost 7 bases, with 14 bases spanning the gap. The CDR3 runs to 15 residues. Germline loops: CDR1 SGDLS, CDR2 YYNGEE. In DNA form, the CDR3 reads TGTGCCAGCAGCGTAGCCCAGGGTCGCTTGAATGAGCAGTTCTTC. It codes for CASSVAQGRLNEQFF. The whole variable domain, remainder taken from reference TRBV9 and TRBJ2-1, is DSGVTQTPKHLITATGQRVTLRCSPRSGDLSVYWYQQSLDQGLQFLIQYYNGEERAKGNILERFSAQQFPDLHSELNLSSLELGDSALYFCASSVAQGRLNEQFFGPGTRLTVL.

The chain joins TRBV7-9 to TRBJ1-1; D perhaps matches TRBD1 (5 bases). Trimming removed 0 bases at V and 4 bases at J, with 9 bases between. Per germline, CDR1 SEHNR and CDR2 FQNEAQ (reference sequence). This CDR3 comprises 14 residues. The DNA for the CDR3 is TGTGCCAGCAGCTTAGCCAGGGAAGGCACTGAAGCTTTCTTT. Protein sequence: CASSLAREGTEAFF. Based on the CDR3 plus reference TRBV7-9 and TRBJ1-1, the full variable domain is DTGVSQNPRHKITKRGQNVTFRCDPISEHNRLYWYRQTLGQGPEFLTYFQNEAQLEKSRLLSDRFSAERPKGSFSTLEIQRTEQGDSAMYLCASSLAREGTEAFFGQGTRLTVV.

This chain joins TRBV7-2 and TRBJ1-1; D is perhaps TRBD1 (6 bases). Germline V gene data show CDR1 as SGHTA and CDR2 as FQGNSA. The germline V and J ends were trimmed by 3 bases and 4 bases, with 6 bases remaining between them. CDR3 size: 12 residues. CDR3 bases: TGTGCCAGCAGCTTGGACAGCACTGAAGCTTTCTTT. Its translation is CASSLDSTEAFF.

V and J are TRBV6-4 and TRBJ2-1; TRBD2 agrees at 11 bases. This CDR3 contains 14 residues. The J segment lost 7 bases and the V segment lost 5 bases, leaving 4 bases of the junction unmatched. The germline gives CDR1 MRHNA, CDR2 SNTAGT. The CDR3 DNA reads TGTGCCAGCAGTCCGGGACTAGCGGTTAATGAGCAGTTCTTC. Protein sequence: CASSPGLAVNEQFF.

The rearrangement links TRBV4-2 to TRBJ2-1; TRBD1 agrees at 9 bases. The CDR3 is made up of 16 amino acids. V gave up 1 base and J gave up 4 bases; unmatched junction bases: 5. In germline, CDR1 is LGHNA, CDR2 YNFKEQ. The CDR3 coding sequence is TGTGCCAGCAGCCAAGGGGTCGGGACAGGGTACAATGAGCAGTTCTTC. Encoded protein: CASSQGVGTGYNEQFF.

This chain links TRBV7-2 with TRBJ2-5, with 7 bases fitting TRBD1. This CDR3 spans 16 amino acids. CDR1 and CDR2 from the germline V gene are SGHTA and FQGNSA. Unmatched junction bases numbered 9, after V lost 1 base and J lost 4 bases. The CDR3 loop reads CASSLGETGWVETQYF. Written as DNA, the CDR3 is TGTGCCAGCAGCTTAGGGGAGACAGGGTGGGTAGAGACCCAGTACTTC.

Here the CDR3 DNA reads TGCGCCAGCAGCCCAGGGGGCGTTGGGGATACGCAGTATTTT. Translating it yields CASSPGGVGDTQYF. The chain carries TRBV5-1 and TRBJ2-3, with 8 bases matching TRBD1. The CDR3 is made up of 14 amino acids. Per germline, CDR1 SGHRS and CDR2 YFSETQ. J gave up 6 bases and V 4 bases, and 7 bases lay outside the gene matches. Full variable domain (rest looked up from reference TRBV5-1 and TRBJ2-3): KAGVTQTPRYLIKTRGQQVTLSCSPISGHRSVSWYQQTPGQGLQFLFEYFSETQRNKGNFPGRFSGRQFSNSRSEMNVSTLELGDSALYLCASSPGGVGDTQYFGPGTRLTVL.

In this sample, this clone turned up once. The chain has TRBV5-6 and TRBJ1-2; D remains unclear. The germline gives CDR1 SGHDT, CDR2 YYEEEE. The length of the CDR3 is 13 residues. The V end was cut by 0 bases, the J end by 4 bases, with 7 bases between. DNA for the CDR3: TGTGCCAGCAGCTTGGTTCGGAGCTATGGCTACACCTTC. Its protein is CASSLVRSYGYTF.

The V and J genes are TRBV28 and TRBJ1-2, with 7 nucleotides matching TRBD1. Germline V gene sequence: CDR1 MDHEN, CDR2 SYDVKM. Trimming took 5 bases from V and 8 from J; bases not matched to a gene: 11. This CDR3 is 14 amino acids long. The CDR3 bases are TGTGCCAGCAGTAGCACAGGGGCTAATTCGGGCTACACCTTC. Translation gives CASSSTGANSGYTF.

The V and J genes are TRBV5-1 and TRBJ2-1; TRBD2 agrees at 10 bases. The CDR3 is 18 residues long. The junction had 13 bases not matched to a gene; V was cut back by 4 bases and J by 3 bases. In germline, CDR1 is SGHRS, CDR2 YFSETQ. DNA of the CDR3: TGCGCCAGCAGCACTCCTAGCGGGGGCCCTTCCGACTACAATGAGCAGTTCTTC. Translation: CASSTPSGGPSDYNEQFF.

This clone was detected only a few times. The rearrangement joins TRBV5-5 to TRBJ2-1; 10 nucleotides align to TRBD2. The CDR3 extends over 16 amino acids. Germline lookup yields CDR1 SGHKS and CDR2 YYEKEE (reference sequence). V was pared by 2 bases and J by 0 bases, with 2 bases of the junction left unmatched. Here the CDR3 reads CASSFTSGNSYNEQFF. The CDR3 bases are TGTGCCAGCAGCTTTACTAGCGGGAACTCCTACAATGAGCAGTTCTTC.

The chain carries TRBV6-5 and TRBJ1-1; a weak D match, TRBD1 (5 bases). The V end lost 3 bases, the J end lost 3 bases, and 14 bases lay between the germline ends. The length of the CDR3 is 15 residues. Germline values: CDR1 MNHEY, CDR2 SVGAGI. The CDR3 protein is CASSYSWTQDTEAFF. The CDR3, as DNA: TGTGCCAGCAGTTATTCATGGACACAGGACACTGAAGCTTTCTTT.